This T cell receptor (beta chain) comes out of a study of cytomegalovirus exposure and HLA in healthy donors. V was pared by 5 bases and J by 8 bases, with 9 bases of the junction left unmatched. The CDR3 has 15 amino acids. Germline CDR1 and CDR2: SEHNR and FQNEAQ (reference sequence). PCR was performed using 60 Vbeta and 13 Jbeta primers. Clones were sequenced by immunoSEQ multiplex PCR, and TCRdb holds only the in-frame ones, with some missing. The sample lists approximately 140,000 clones, under 90% occurring once. Sequencing used PBMCs. The TCR was taken from a male donor in good health and CMV-seronegative. The chain couples TRBV7-9 to TRBJ2-1; 10 nucleotides match TRBD1. CDR3 sequence: CASSDGQGVDHEQFF. CDR3 nucleotide sequence: TGTGCCAGCAGCGATGGACAGGGGGTCGATCATGAGCAGTTCTTC.